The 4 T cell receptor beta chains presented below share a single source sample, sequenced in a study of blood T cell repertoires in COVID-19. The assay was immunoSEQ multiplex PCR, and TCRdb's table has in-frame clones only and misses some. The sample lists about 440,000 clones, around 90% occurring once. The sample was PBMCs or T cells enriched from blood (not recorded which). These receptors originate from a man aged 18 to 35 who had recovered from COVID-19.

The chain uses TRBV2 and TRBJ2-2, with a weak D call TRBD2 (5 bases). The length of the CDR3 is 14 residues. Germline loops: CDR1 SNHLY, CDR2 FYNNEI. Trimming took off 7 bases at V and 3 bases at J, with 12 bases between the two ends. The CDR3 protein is CASNREADTGELFF. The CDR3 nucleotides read TGTGCCAGCAATCGGGAAGCGGACACCGGGGAGCTGTTTTTT.

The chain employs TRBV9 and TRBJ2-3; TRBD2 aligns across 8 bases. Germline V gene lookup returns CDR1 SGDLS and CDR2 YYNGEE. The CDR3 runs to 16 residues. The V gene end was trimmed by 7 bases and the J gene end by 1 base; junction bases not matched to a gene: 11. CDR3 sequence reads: CASSFSAGAGTDTQYF. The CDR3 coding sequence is TGTGCCAGCTCTTTTTCAGCGGGAGCTGGCACAGATACGCAGTATTTT.

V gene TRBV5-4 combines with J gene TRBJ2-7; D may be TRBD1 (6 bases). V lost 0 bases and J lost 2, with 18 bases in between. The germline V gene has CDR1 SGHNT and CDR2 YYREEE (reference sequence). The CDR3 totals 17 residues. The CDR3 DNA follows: TGTGCCAGCAGCTTGGGCCTTACCGGGCAGGGGACCTACGAGCAGTACTTC. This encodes CASSLGLTGQGTYEQYF.

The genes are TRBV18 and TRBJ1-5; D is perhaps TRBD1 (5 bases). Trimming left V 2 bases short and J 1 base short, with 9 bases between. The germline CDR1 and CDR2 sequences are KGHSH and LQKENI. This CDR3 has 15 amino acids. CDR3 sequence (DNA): TGTGCCAGCTCACCAAATGCAGGGAGCAATCAGCCCCAGCATTTT. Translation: CASSPNAGSNQPQHF.